The T cell receptor beta chain under discussion was sequenced for a study of CD8+ T cells in alopecia areata. Sequencing relied on a cDNA template that was reverse transcribed from extracted RNA. Profiling relied on immunoSEQ multiplex PCR, and the TCRdb table lists in-frame clones only, not all of them. The sample includes roughly 120,000 clones, roughly 69% of them seen just once. Trimming pared 1 base from V and 2 bases from J, leaving 13 bases between. This CDR3 region has 15 residues. Germline V gives CDR1 GTSNPN, CDR2 SVGIG (reference sequence). Sample: CD4+ T cells sorted from blood. This receptor was identified in a human donor in good health. The chain combines TRBV30 with TRBJ2-3, with no clear D. CDR3 coding DNA: TGTGCCTGGAGTGGACTCCCCTTGGCCACAGATACGCAGTATTTT. This gives the protein CAWSGLPLATDTQYF.